This TCR beta chain was obtained from a study of shared clonotypes between healthy human individuals. Germline CDR1 reads SGHTA; CDR2 reads FQGNSA. V dropped 0 bases and J dropped 2 bases, with 11 bases sitting between them. The CDR3 covers 15 residues. Sequenced by immunoSEQ multiplex PCR; TCRdb stores in-frame clones only, minus some. The data show approximately 700,000 clones, more than 70% seen once. The sequenced sample was memory CD4+ T cells sorted from blood. Sample subset: CD45RA-negative fraction. The J gene is TRBJ2-7, the V gene TRBV7-2, with D uncertain. This clonotype was obtained from a woman aged 30 to 39 in good health. DNA of the CDR3: TGTGCCAGCAGCTTAGCTCTTTCTGAGACCTACGAGCAGTACTTC. Protein: CASSLALSETYEQYF.